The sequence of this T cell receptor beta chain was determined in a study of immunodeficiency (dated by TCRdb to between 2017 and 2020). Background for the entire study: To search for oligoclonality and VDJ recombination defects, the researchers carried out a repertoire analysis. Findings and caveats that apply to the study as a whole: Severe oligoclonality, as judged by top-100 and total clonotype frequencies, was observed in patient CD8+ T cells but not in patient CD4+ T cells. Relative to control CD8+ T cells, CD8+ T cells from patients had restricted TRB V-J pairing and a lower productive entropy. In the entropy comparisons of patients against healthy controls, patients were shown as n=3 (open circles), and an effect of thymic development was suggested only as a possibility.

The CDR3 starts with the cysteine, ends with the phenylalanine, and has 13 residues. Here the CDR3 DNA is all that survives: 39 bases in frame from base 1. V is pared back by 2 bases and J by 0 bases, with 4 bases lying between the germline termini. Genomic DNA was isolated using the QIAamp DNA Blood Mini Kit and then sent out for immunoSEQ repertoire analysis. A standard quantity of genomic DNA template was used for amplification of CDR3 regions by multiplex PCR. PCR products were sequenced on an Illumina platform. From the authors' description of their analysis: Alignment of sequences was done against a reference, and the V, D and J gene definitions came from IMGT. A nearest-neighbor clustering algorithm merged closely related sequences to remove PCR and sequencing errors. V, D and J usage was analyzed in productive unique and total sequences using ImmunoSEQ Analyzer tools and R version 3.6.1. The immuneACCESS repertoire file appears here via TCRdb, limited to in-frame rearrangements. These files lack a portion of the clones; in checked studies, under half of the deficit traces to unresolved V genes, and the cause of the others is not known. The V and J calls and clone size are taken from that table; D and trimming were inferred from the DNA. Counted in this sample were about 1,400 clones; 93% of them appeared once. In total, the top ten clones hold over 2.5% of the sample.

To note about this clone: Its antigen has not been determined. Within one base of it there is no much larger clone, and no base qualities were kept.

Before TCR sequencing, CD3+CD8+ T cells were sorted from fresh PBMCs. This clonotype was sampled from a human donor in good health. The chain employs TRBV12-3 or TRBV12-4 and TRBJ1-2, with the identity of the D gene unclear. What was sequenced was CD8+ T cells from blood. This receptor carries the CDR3 CASSLQTNYGYTF. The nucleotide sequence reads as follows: TGTGCCAGCAGTTTACAGACTAACTATGGCTACACCTTC.